In this sample, the clone carrying this T cell receptor beta chain turned up a few times. Germline and junction disagree at one end, which may indicate a read error. The sample belongs to a study of T cells in Graves' hyperthyroidism and ophthalmopathy. The CDR3 covers 19 residues. Germline CDR1 is SGDLS and CDR2 is YYNGEE. Template material for amplifying TCR beta CDR3 regions consisted of RNA transcripts. First-round RT-PCR of the TCR CDR3 relied on the HTBI primer set. TCRdb re-called the multiplex PCR reads through MiXCR, storing one row per CDR3 protein. This sample has over 450,000 distinct CDR3 sequences; around 14% occur once, and the top ten carry around a sixth.

The TCR sequence derives from a woman between 18 and 29 years old with Graves' hyperthyroidism. Material for sequencing was blood. The chain has TRBV9 and TRBJ2-6; 7 bases agree with TRBD1. For the CDR3, the DNA is TGTGCCAGCAGCGACCGACAGAACTCAGGGGGTATTACAGCCAACGTCCTGACCTTC. This translates into CASSDRQNSGGITANVLTF.